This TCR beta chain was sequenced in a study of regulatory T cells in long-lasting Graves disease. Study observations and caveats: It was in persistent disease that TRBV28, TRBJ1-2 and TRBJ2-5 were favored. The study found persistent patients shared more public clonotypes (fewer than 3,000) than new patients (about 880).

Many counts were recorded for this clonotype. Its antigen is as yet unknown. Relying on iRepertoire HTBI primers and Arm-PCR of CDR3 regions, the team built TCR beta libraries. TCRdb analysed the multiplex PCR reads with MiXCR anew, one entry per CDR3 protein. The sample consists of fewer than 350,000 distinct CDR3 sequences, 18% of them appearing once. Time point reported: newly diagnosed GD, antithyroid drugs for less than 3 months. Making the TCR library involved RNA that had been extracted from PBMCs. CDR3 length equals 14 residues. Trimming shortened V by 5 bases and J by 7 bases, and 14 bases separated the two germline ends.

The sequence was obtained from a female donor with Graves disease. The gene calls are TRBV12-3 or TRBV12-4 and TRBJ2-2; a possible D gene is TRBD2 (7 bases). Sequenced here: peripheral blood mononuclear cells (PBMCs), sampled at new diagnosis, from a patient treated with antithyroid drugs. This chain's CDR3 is CASSPPGGHGELFF. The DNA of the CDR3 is TGTGCCAGCAGTCCCCCGGGGGGCCACGGGGAGCTGTTTTTT.